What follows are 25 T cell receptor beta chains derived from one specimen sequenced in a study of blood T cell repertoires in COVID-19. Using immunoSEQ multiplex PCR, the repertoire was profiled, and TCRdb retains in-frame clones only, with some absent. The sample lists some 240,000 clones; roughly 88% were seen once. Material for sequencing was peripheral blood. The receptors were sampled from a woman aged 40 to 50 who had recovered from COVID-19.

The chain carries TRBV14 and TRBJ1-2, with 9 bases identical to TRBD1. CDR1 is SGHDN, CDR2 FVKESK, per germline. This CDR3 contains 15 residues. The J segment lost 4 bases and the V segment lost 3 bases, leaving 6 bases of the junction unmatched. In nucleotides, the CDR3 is TGTGCCAGCAGCCAGACCGGGACAGGGACCTATGGCTACACCTTC. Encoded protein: CASSQTGTGTYGYTF.

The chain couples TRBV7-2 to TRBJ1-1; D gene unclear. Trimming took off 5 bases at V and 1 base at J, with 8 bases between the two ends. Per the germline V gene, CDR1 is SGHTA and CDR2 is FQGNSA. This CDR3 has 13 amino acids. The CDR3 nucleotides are TGTGCCAGCAGCCCGAGAGGGAACACTGAAGCTTTCTTT. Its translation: CASSPRGNTEAFF.

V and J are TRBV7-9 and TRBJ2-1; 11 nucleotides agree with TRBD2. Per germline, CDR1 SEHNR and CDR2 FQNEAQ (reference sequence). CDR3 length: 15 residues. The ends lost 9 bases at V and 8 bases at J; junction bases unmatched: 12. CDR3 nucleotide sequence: TGTGCCAGTGCGGTAGCGGGGGGGCAAAGGGATGAGCAGTTCTTC. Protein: CASAVAGGQRDEQFF.

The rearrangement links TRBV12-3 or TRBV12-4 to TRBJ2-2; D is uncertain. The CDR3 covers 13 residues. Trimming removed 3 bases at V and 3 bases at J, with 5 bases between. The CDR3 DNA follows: TGTGCCAGCAGTTTTAGTGACACCGGGGAGCTGTTTTTT. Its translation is CASSFSDTGELFF.

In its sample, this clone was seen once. DNA of the CDR3: TGTGCCAGCAGCCCGGGGTGGCTAGCGGGGGAGACCCAGTACTTC. Amino acid sequence: CASSPGWLAGETQYF. This sequence joins TRBV7-2 and TRBJ2-5, with TRBD2 matching 9 bases. Germline V gene sequence: CDR1 SGHTA, CDR2 FQGNSA. CDR3 length: 15 residues. With V trimmed by 5 bases and J by 5 bases, 9 bases remained unmatched.

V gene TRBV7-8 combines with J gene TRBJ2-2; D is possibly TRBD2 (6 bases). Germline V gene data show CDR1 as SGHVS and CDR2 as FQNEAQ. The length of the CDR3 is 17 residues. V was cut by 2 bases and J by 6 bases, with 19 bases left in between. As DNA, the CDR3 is TGTGCCAGCAGCTTATTTTCAGCGGGTCTTCTGTCCGGGGAGCTGTTTTTT. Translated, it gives CASSLFSAGLLSGELFF.

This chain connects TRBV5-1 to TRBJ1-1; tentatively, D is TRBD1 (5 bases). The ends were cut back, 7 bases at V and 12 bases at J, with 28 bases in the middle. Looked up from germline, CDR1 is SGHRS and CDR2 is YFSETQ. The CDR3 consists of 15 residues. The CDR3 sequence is CASSMSVSGTEGTFF. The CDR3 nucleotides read TGCGCCAGCTCAATGTCCGTAAGCGGGACTGAAGGGACTTTCTTT.

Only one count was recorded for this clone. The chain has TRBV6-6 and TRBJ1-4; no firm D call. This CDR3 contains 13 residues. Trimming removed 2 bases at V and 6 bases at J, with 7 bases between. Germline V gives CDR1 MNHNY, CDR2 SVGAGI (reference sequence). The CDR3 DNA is TGTGCCAGCAGTTACGTACGGGATGAAAAACTGTTTTTT. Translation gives CASSYVRDEKLFF.

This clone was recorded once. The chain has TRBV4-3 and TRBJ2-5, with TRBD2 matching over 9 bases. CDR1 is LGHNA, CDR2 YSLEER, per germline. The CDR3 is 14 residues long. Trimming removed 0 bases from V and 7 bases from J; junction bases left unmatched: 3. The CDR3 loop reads CASSQDLTSGTQYF. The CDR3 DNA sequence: TGCGCCAGCAGCCAAGATCTGACTAGCGGGACCCAGTACTTC.

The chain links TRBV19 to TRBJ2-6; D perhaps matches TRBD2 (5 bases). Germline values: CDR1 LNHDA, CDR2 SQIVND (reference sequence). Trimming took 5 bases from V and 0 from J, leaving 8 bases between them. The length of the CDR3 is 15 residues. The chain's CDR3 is CASSPRGSGANVLTF. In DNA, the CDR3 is TGTGCCAGTAGTCCACGGGGCTCTGGGGCCAACGTCCTGACTTTC.

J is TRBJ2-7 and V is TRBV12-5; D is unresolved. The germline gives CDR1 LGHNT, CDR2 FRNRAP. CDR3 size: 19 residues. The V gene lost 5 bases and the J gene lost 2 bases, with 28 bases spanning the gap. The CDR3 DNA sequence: TGTGCTAGTGGTCCCCCATCTGGCGTCACACAGCTATTGCCCTACGAGCAGTACTTC. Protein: CASGPPSGVTQLLPYEQYF.

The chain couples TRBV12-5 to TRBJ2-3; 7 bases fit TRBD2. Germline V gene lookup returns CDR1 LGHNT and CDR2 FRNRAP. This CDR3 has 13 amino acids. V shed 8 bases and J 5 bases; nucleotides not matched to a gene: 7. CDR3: CASSNGGGDTQYF. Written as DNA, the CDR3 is TGTGCTAGTTCAAATGGGGGGGGAGATACGCAGTATTTT.

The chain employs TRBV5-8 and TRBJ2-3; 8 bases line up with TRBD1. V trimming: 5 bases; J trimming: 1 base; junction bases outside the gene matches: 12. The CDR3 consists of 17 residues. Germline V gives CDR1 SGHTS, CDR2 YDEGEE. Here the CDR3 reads CASSSGGRRGGTDTQYF. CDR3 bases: TGTGCCAGCAGTTCAGGGGGCAGAAGAGGGGGCACAGATACGCAGTATTTT.

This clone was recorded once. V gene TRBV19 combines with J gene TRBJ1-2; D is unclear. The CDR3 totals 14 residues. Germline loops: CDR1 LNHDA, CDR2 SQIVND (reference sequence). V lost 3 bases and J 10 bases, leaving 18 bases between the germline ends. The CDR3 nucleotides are TGTGCCAGTAGTATTTCGGGTCTCCGAGGAGCCTACACCTTC. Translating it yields CASSISGLRGAYTF.

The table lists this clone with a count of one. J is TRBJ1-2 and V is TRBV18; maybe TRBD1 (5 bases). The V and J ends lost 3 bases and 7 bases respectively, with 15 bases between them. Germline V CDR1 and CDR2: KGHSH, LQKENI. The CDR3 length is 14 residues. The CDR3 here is CASSPPLGAGGYTF. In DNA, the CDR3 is TGTGCCAGCTCACCGCCCCTAGGGGCCGGTGGCTACACCTTC.

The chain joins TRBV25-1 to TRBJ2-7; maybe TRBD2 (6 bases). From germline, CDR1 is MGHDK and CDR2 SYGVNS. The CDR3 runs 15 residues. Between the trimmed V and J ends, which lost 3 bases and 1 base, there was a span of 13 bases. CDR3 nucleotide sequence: TGTGCCAGCAGTGACCCCGGGACTGGATCCTACGAGCAGTACTTC. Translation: CASSDPGTGSYEQYF.

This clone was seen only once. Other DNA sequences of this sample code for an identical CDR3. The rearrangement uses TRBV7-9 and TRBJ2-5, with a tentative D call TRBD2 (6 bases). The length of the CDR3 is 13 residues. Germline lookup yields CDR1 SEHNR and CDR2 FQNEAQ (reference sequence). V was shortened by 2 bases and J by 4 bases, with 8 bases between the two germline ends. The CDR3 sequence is CASSLRGGETQYF. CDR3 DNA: TGTGCCAGCAGCTTACGGGGAGGAGAGACCCAGTACTTC.

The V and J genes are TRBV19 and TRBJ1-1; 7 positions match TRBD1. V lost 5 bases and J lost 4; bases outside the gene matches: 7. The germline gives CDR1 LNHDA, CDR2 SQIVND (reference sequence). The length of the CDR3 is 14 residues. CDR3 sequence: CASSPGDRLTEAFF. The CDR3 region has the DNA TGTGCCAGTAGTCCAGGGGACAGACTCACTGAAGCTTTCTTT.

The CDR3 loop reads CASSLTSGGADTQYF. In DNA form, the CDR3 reads TGTGCCAGCAGCCTCACGAGCGGGGGGGCAGATACGCAGTATTTT. The chain combines TRBV7-2 with TRBJ2-3, with 10 bases matching TRBD2. Looked up from germline, CDR1 is SGHTA and CDR2 is FQGNSA. The CDR3 consists of 15 residues. V was pared by 5 bases and J by 4 bases, with 6 bases of the junction left unmatched.

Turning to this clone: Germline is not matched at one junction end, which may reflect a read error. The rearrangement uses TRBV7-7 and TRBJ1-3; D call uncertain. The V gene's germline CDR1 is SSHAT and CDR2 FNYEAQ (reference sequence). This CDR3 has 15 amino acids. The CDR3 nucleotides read TGTGCTAGCAGCTTAGACGGGAGCTCTGGAAACACCATATATTTT. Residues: CASSLDGSSGNTIYF.

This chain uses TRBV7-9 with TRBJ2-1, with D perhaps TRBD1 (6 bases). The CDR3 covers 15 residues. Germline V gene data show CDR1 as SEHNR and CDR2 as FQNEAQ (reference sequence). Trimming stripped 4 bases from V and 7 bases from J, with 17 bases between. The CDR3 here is CASSSGRTEINEQFF. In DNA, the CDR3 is TGTGCCAGCAGCTCCGGACGGACAGAGATAAATGAGCAGTTCTTC.

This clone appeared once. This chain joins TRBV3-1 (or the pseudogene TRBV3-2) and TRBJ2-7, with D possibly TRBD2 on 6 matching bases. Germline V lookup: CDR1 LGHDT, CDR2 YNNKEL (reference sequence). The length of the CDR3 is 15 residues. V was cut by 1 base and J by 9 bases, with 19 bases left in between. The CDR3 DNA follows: TGTGCCAGCAGCCAAGGTTGGGGGGAAAAGAACGCGCAGTACTTC. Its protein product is CASSQGWGEKNAQYF.

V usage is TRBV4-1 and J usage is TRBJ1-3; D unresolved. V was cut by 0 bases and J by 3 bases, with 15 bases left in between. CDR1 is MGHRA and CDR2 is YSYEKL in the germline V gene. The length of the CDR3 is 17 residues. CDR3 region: CASSQDDVGVGGNTIYF. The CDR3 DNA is TGCGCCAGCAGCCAAGACGACGTCGGGGTAGGTGGAAACACCATATATTTT.

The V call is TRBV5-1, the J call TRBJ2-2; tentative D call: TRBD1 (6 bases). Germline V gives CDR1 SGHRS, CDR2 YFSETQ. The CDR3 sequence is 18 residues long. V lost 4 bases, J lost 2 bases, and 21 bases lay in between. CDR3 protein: CASSQGQVWGSNTGELFF. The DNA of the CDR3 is TGCGCCAGCAGCCAGGGGCAAGTGTGGGGGTCAAACACCGGGGAGCTGTTTTTT.

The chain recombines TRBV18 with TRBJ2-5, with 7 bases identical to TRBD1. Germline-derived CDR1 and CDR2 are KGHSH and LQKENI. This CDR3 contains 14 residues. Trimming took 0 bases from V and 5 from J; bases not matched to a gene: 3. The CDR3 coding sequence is TGTGCCAGCTCACCACCGACAGGGATTGAGACCCAGTACTTC. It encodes CASSPPTGIETQYF.